One sample yielded the 7 T cell receptor beta chains listed below, sequenced in a study of blood T cell repertoires in COVID-19. TCRdb keeps only in-frame clones here, not all; method: immunoSEQ multiplex PCR. The profile shows about 400,000 clones, approximately 86% of them singletons. The material sequenced was peripheral blood. The receptors were sampled from a woman aged 55-69 years with COVID-19, enrolled during active disease.

A word on this clone: Other DNA sequences in this specimen translate into the identical CDR3. This chain uses TRBV5-1 with TRBJ2-6, with no clear D. V lost 3 bases, J lost 0 bases, and 4 bases lay in between. Germline lookup yields CDR1 SGHRS and CDR2 YFSETQ. CDR3 size: 14 residues. The CDR3 is CASSSGSGANVLTF. DNA of the CDR3: TGCGCCAGCAGCTCGGGCTCTGGGGCCAACGTCCTGACTTTC.

This rearrangement joins TRBV10-3 to TRBJ1-2, with 10 bases matching TRBD1. With 2 bases clipped from V and 3 bases from J, the junction kept 12 bases outside the gene matches. The V gene's germline CDR1 is ENHRY and CDR2 SYGVKD. The CDR3 loop spans 18 amino acids. Here the CDR3 DNA reads TGTGCCATCAGTGAGGGACAGGGGGAAGAGTTTTTGGACTATGGCTACACCTTC. It translates to CAISEGQGEEFLDYGYTF.

This clone was recorded once. The chain carries TRBV6-5 and TRBJ2-7; the D gene is possibly TRBD2 (6 bases). V was shortened by 10 bases and J by 2 bases, with 15 bases between the two germline ends. This CDR3 is 13 amino acids long. The germline gives CDR1 MNHEY, CDR2 SVGAGI. The CDR3 is CATIAPGAYEQYF. As DNA, the CDR3 is TGTGCCACCATCGCGCCGGGGGCCTACGAGCAGTACTTC.

The chain employs TRBV6-1 and TRBJ2-3, with a tentative D call TRBD2 (5 bases). Trimming pared 0 bases from V and 3 bases from J, leaving 19 bases between. The V gene's germline CDR1 is MNHNS and CDR2 SASEGT. This CDR3 is 18 amino acids long. The CDR3 coding sequence is TGTGCCAGCAGTGAAGCGCGACTAAGAACATGGAGGACAGATACGCAGTATTTT. Amino acids: CASSEARLRTWRTDTQYF.

The CDR3 spells CASSMDRATEAFF. Written as DNA, the CDR3 is TGTGCCAGCAGCATGGACAGGGCCACTGAAGCTTTCTTT. The J gene is TRBJ1-1, the V gene TRBV5-6; 8 nucleotides align to TRBD1. The CDR3 totals 13 residues. The germline CDR1 and CDR2 sequences are SGHDT and YYEEEE. The trim removed 4 bases at V and 4 bases at J, leaving 3 bases unmatched. Supplemented by reference TRBV5-6 and TRBJ1-1, the full variable domain reads DAGVTQSPTHLIKTRGQQVTLRCSPKSGHDTVSWYQQALGQGPQFIFQYYEEEERQRGNFPDRFSGHQFPNYSSELNVNALLLGDSALYLCASSMDRATEAFFGQGTRLTVV.

This chain uses TRBV4-2 with TRBJ2-1; tentative D call: TRBD1 (5 bases). This CDR3 has 14 amino acids. The germline V gene has CDR1 LGHNA and CDR2 YNFKEQ. V was pared by 9 bases and J by 4 bases, with 16 bases between. CDR3 loop: CASQGDPIYNEQFF. CDR3 coding DNA: TGTGCCAGTCAAGGGGATCCTATATACAATGAGCAGTTCTTC.

The chain carries TRBV28 and TRBJ1-2; D not certain. The CDR3 has 13 residues. CDR1 is MDHEN and CDR2 is SYDVKM in the germline V gene. Trimming left V 3 bases short and J 7 bases short, with 12 bases between. CDR3 loop: CASSFAGEGGYTF. The DNA for the CDR3 is TGTGCCAGCAGTTTCGCCGGGGAGGGTGGCTACACCTTC.